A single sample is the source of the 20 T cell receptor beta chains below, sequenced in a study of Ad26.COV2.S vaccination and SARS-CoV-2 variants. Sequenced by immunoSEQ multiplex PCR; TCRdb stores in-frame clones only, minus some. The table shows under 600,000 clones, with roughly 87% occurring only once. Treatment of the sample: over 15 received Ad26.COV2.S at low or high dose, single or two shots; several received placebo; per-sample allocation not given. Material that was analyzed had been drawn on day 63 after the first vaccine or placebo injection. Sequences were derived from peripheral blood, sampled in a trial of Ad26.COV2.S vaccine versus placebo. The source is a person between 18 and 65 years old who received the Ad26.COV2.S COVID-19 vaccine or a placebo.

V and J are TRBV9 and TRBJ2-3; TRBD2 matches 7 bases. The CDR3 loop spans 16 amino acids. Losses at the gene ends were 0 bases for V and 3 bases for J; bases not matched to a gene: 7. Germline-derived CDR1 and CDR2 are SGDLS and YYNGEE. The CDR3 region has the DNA TGTGCCAGCAGCGTAGTCTCGGGGGGAGGGACAGATACGCAGTATTTT. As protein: CASSVVSGGGTDTQYF.

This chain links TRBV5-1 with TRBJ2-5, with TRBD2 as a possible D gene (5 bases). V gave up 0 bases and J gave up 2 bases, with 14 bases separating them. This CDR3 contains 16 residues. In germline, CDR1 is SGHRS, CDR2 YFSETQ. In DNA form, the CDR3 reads TGCGCCAGCAGCTTGGTAGTTGCGGGTACACAAGAGACCCAGTACTTC. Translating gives CASSLVVAGTQETQYF.

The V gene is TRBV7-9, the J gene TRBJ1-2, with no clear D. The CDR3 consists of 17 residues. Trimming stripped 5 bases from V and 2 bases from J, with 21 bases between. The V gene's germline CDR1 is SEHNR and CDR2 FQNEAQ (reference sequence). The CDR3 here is CASSQPTSLDSNYGYTF. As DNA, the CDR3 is TGTGCCAGCAGCCAGCCCACCTCGTTAGATTCCAACTATGGCTACACCTTC.

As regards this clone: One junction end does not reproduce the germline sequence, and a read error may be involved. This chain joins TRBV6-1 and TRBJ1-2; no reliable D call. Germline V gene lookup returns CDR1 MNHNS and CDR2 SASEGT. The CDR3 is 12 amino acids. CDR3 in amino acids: CASREANYGYTF. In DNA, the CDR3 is TGTGCCAGCAGAGAAGCTAACTATGGCTACACCTTC.

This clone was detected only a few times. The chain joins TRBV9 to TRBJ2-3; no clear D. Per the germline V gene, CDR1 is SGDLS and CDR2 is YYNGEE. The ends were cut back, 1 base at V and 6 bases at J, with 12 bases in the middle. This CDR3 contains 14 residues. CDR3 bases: TGTGCCAGCAGCGTATCAGGAGTATTGGATACGCAGTATTTT. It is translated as CASSVSGVLDTQYF.

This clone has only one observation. CDR3 in amino acids: CASSTRDRVIHEQFF. CDR3 DNA sequence: TGCGCCAGCAGCACGAGGGACAGGGTTATCCATGAGCAGTTCTTC. The chain has TRBV5-1 and TRBJ2-1; 9 bases fit TRBD1. Trimming cost V 4 bases and J 8 bases; bases outside gene matches: 10. The V gene's germline CDR1 is SGHRS and CDR2 YFSETQ. The CDR3 is 15 amino acids. Based on the CDR3 plus reference TRBV5-1 and TRBJ2-1, the full variable domain is KAGVTQTPRYLIKTRGQQVTLSCSPISGHRSVSWYQQTPGQGLQFLFEYFSETQRNKGNFPGRFSGRQFSNSRSEMNVSTLELGDSALYLCASSTRDRVIHEQFFGPGTRLTVL.

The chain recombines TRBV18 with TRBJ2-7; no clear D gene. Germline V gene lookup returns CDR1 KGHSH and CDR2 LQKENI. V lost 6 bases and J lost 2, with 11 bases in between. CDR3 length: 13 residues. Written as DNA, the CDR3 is TGTGCCAGCTCGTCGACGGAAGCCTACGAGCAGTACTTC. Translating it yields CASSSTEAYEQYF.

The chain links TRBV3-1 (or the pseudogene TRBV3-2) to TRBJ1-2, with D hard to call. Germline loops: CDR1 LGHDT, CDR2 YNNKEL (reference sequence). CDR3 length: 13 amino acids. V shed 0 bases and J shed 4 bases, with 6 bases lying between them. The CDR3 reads CASSQDGPYGYTF. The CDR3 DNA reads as TGTGCCAGCAGCCAAGATGGGCCCTATGGCTACACCTTC.

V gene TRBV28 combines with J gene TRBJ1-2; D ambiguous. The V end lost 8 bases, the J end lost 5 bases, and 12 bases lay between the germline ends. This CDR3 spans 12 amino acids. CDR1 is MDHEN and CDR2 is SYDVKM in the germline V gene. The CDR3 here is CASSLSTYGYTF. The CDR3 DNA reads TGTGCCAGCTCCCTGTCGACGTATGGCTACACCTTC.

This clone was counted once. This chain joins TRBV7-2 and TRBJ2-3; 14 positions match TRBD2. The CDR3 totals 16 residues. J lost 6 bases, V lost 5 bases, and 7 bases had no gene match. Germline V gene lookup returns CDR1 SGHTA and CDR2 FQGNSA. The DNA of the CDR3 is TGTGCCAGCAGCCCCAGACTAGCGGGGGGGCGGGATACGCAGTATTTT. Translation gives CASSPRLAGGRDTQYF.

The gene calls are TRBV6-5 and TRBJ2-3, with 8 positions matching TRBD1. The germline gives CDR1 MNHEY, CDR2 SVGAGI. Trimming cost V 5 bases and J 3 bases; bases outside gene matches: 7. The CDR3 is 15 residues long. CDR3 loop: CASSPQDRATDTQYF. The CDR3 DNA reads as TGTGCCAGCAGTCCCCAGGACAGGGCAACAGATACGCAGTATTTT.

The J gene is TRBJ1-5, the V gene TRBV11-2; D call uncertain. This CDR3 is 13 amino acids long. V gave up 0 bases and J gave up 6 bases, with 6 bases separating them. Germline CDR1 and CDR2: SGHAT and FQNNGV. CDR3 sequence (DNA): TGTGCCAGCAGCTTAGATTGGGCTCAGCCCCAGCATTTT. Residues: CASSLDWAQPQHF.

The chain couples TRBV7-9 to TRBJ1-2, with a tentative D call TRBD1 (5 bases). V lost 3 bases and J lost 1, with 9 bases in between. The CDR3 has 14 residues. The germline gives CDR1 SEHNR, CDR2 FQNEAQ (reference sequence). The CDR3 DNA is TGTGCCAGCAGCTTCCAGGGCAGTAACTATGGCTACACCTTC. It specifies CASSFQGSNYGYTF.

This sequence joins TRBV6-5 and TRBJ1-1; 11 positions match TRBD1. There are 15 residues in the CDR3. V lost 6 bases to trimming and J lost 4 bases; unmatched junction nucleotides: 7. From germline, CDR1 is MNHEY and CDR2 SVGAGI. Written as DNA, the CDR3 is TGTGCCAGCAGAAGGACAGGGGGCTCAGGCACTGAAGCTTTCTTT. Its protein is CASRRTGGSGTEAFF.

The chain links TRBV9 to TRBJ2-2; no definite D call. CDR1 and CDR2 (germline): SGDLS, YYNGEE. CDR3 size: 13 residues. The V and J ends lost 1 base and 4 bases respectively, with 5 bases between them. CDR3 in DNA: TGTGCCAGCAGCGTACTTGGCACCGGGGAGCTGTTTTTT. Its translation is CASSVLGTGELFF.

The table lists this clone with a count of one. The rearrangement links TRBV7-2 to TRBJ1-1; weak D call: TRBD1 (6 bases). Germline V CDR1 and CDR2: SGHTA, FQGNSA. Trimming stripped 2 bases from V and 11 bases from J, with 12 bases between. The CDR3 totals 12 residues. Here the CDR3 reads CASSLNRVAAFF. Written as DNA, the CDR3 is TGTGCCAGCAGCTTAAACAGGGTCGCGGCTTTCTTT.

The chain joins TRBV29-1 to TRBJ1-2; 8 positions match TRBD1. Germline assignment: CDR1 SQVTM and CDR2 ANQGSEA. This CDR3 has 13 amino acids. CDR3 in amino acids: CRTEKTGDYGYTF. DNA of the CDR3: TGCAGGACGGAGAAGACAGGGGACTATGGCTACACCTTC.

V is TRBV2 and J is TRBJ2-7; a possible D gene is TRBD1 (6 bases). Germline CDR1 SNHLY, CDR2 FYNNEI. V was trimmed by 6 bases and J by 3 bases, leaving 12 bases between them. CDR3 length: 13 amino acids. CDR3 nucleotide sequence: TGTGCCAGCAGCGGACAGACTTACTACGAGCAGTACTTC. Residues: CASSGQTYYEQYF.

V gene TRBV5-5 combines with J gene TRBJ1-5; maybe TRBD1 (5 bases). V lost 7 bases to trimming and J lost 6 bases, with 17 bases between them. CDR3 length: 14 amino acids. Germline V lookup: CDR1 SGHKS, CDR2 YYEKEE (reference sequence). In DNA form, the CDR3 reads TGTGCCAGCGGAAGCCAGGGAGATCGTCAGCCCCAGCATTTT. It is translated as CASGSQGDRQPQHF.

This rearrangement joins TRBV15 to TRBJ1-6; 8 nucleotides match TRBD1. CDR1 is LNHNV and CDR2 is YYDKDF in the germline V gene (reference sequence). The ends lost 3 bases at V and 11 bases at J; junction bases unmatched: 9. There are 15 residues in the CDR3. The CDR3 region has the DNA TGTGCCACCAGCAGTAAGTTAGGACAGGGCCCACCCCTCCACTTT. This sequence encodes CATSSKLGQGPPLHF.